The next 18 T cell receptor beta chains were all read from a single sample in a study of PD-L1 blockade in urothelial cancer. Stated time point: peripheral blood 6 weeks after treatment start. Data came from immunoSEQ multiplex PCR; TCRdb stores just in-frame clones and leaves some out. The data show about 45,000 clones, about four fifths seen once. This sample comprised PBMCs, obtained around atezolizumab (anti-PD-L1) treatment. The receptors were gathered from a man in his sixties with urothelial cancer.

The chain employs TRBV27 and TRBJ1-5; no reliable D call. Trimming left V 2 bases short and J 4 bases short, with 15 bases between. This CDR3 spans 16 amino acids. The germline CDR1 and CDR2 sequences are MNHEY and SMNVEV (reference sequence). The CDR3 DNA reads as TGTGCCAGCAGTTTACTAACAGCATTAGGAAATCAGCCCCAGCATTTT. As protein: CASSLLTALGNQPQHF.

The rearrangement links TRBV2 to TRBJ2-1; 9 nucleotides match TRBD1. Germline V lookup: CDR1 SNHLY, CDR2 FYNNEI. V lost 6 bases, J lost 7 bases, and 4 bases stayed unmatched. The CDR3 is 13 amino acids. The CDR3 here is CASRTTGGNEQFF. Written as DNA, the CDR3 is TGTGCCAGCAGGACGACAGGGGGAAATGAGCAGTTCTTC.

This rearrangement joins TRBV5-6 to TRBJ2-5; 8 nucleotides align to TRBD2. Unmatched junction bases numbered 5, after V lost 0 bases and J lost 4 bases. Germline V gene lookup returns CDR1 SGHDT and CDR2 YYEEEE. This CDR3 region has 15 residues. This CDR3 reads CASSLAGGLRETQYF. CDR3 in DNA: TGTGCCAGCAGCTTGGCGGGGGGGCTTCGAGAGACCCAGTACTTC.

The chain joins TRBV11-1 to TRBJ2-3; 7 bases line up with TRBD2. The CDR3 is made up of 15 amino acids. Germline-derived CDR1 and CDR2 are SGHAT and FQDESV (reference sequence). V dropped 5 bases and J dropped 4; count of bases not matched to a gene: 9. The CDR3 DNA is TGTGCCAGCAGCCTACGGACTAGTTCTGCAGATACGCAGTATTTT. This gives the protein CASSLRTSSADTQYF.

The V call is TRBV6-5, the J call TRBJ2-7, with 11 bases fitting TRBD1. CDR3 size: 15 residues. J was trimmed by 5 bases and V by 1 base; bases with no gene match: 4. Germline V gives CDR1 MNHEY, CDR2 SVGAGI. CDR3 in amino acids: CASSYWDRGVHEQYF. The DNA of the CDR3 is TGTGCCAGCAGTTACTGGGACAGGGGGGTCCACGAGCAGTACTTC.

The chain uses TRBV19 and TRBJ1-1; 8 nucleotides align to TRBD1. The CDR3 is made up of 13 amino acids. V trimming: 6 bases; J trimming: 4 bases; junction bases outside the gene matches: 4. Germline CDR1 and CDR2: LNHDA and SQIVND (reference sequence). In DNA, the CDR3 is TGTGCCAGTAGAGACAGGGGTGTCACTGAAGCTTTCTTT. Amino acid sequence: CASRDRGVTEAFF.

This clone occurred once. This chain uses TRBV14 with TRBJ2-7, with 7 bases lining up with TRBD1. The CDR3 runs 15 residues. Per the germline V gene, CDR1 is SGHDN and CDR2 is FVKESK. J was trimmed by 3 bases and V by 4 bases; bases with no gene match: 9. CDR3 nucleotide sequence: TGTGCCAGCAGCCCATTCGGGACAGCTCACTACGAGCAGTACTTC. Translation gives CASSPFGTAHYEQYF. The whole variable domain, remainder taken from reference TRBV14 and TRBJ2-7, is EAGVTQFPSHSVIEKGQTVTLRCDPISGHDNLYWYRRVMGKEIKFLLHFVKESKQDESGMPNNRFLAERTGGTYSTLKVQPAELEDSGVYFCASSPFGTAHYEQYFGPGTRLTVT.

The chain is built from TRBV4-2 and TRBJ2-5; tentatively, D is TRBD1 (5 bases). Trimming took off 0 bases at V and 1 base at J, with 15 bases between the two ends. The CDR3 has 17 residues. In germline, CDR1 is LGHNA, CDR2 YNFKEQ. CDR3 loop: CASSQDPATDPQETQYF. The CDR3 region has the DNA TGTGCCAGCAGCCAAGACCCCGCGACAGACCCCCAAGAGACCCAGTACTTC.

The V gene is TRBV25-1, the J gene TRBJ1-2; the D gene is possibly TRBD1 (6 bases). Germline CDR1 and CDR2: MGHDK and SYGVNS. Trimming stripped 4 bases from V and 5 bases from J, with 8 bases between. The CDR3 runs 12 residues. CDR3 residues: CASSGTAYGYTF. The CDR3 DNA reads TGTGCCAGCAGTGGGACAGCGTATGGCTACACCTTC.

The V gene is TRBV7-9, the J gene TRBJ1-6, with TRBD1 matching over 9 bases. V lost 5 bases, J lost 7 bases, and 6 bases stayed unmatched. Germline assignment: CDR1 SEHNR and CDR2 FQNEAQ (reference sequence). The CDR3 is made up of 15 amino acids. CDR3 in DNA: TGTGCCAGCAGCCCATCCGGGACAGGGAATTCACCCCTCCACTTT. This gives the protein CASSPSGTGNSPLHF.

This clone was counted once. The chain couples TRBV5-4 to TRBJ1-6; D remains ambiguous. Trimming left V 6 bases short and J 6 bases short, with 13 bases between. From germline, CDR1 is SGHNT and CDR2 YYREEE (reference sequence). The CDR3 extends over 14 amino acids. CDR3 residues: CASTEGRANSPLHF. The CDR3 coding sequence is TGTGCCAGCACCGAGGGCAGAGCTAATTCACCCCTCCACTTT.

This clone has at least ten counts. The CDR3 sequence: CASSLFSSEQYF. CDR3 in DNA: TGTGCCAGCAGTTTATTTTCTAGCGAGCAGTACTTC. This rearrangement joins TRBV28 to TRBJ2-7, with D unresolved. Germline CDR1 is MDHEN and CDR2 is SYDVKM. The CDR3 runs 12 residues. Trimming cost V 1 base and J 6 bases, with 7 bases left between them.

At least ten counts were recorded for this clone. The V call is TRBV5-4, the J call TRBJ2-1; 14 nucleotides agree with TRBD2. J gave up 2 bases and V 5 bases, and 9 bases lay outside the gene matches. The CDR3 has 18 residues. The germline V gene encodes CDR1 SGHNT and CDR2 YYREEE (reference sequence). CDR3 nucleotide sequence: TGTGCCAGCAGTCCCGGACTAGCGGGAGGAGGGCCCTACAATGAGCAGTTCTTC. Residues: CASSPGLAGGGPYNEQFF.

The CDR3 DNA follows: TGTGCCAGCTCACGGACAGGGGCCTACGAGCAGTACTTC. It translates to CASSRTGAYEQYF. This chain connects TRBV18 to TRBJ2-7, with 9 bases that match TRBD1. The CDR3 has 13 amino acids. Looked up from germline, CDR1 is KGHSH and CDR2 is LQKENI. The trim removed 4 bases at V and 2 bases at J, leaving 0 bases unmatched.

The V and J genes are TRBV5-1 and TRBJ2-1; TRBD1 aligns across 8 bases. The length of the CDR3 is 15 residues. The trim removed 0 bases at V and 5 bases at J, leaving 4 bases unmatched. CDR1 is SGHRS and CDR2 is YFSETQ in the germline V gene. The CDR3 sequence: CASSLGGQENNEQFF. DNA for the CDR3: TGCGCCAGCAGCTTGGGGGGACAGGAGAACAATGAGCAGTTCTTC.

The genes are TRBV19 and TRBJ2-2, with 10 bases matching TRBD2. CDR3 size: 14 residues. Trimming took 11 bases from V and 6 from J; bases not matched to a gene: 9. The germline V gene has CDR1 LNHDA and CDR2 SQIVND (reference sequence). Here the CDR3 DNA reads TGTGCCTGTACCGGGACTAGCGTATCCGGGGAGCTGTTTTTT. It specifies CACTGTSVSGELFF.

This clone came up once. The chain carries TRBV7-2 and TRBJ2-2, with D perhaps matching TRBD1 (5 bases). The germline gives CDR1 SGHTA, CDR2 FQGNSA. The germline V and J ends were trimmed by 1 base and 6 bases, with 6 bases remaining between them. The CDR3 runs 13 residues. CDR3: CASSLGGSGELFF. The CDR3, as DNA: TGTGCCAGCAGCTTAGGGGGCTCCGGGGAGCTGTTTTTT.

The genes are TRBV14 and TRBJ1-2; D call uncertain. The CDR3 contains 13 residues. V lost 2 bases and J lost 6, with 10 bases in between. Germline CDR1 and CDR2: SGHDN and FVKESK. The CDR3: CASSQFSVHGYTF. CDR3 DNA sequence: TGTGCCAGCAGCCAATTCTCAGTCCATGGCTACACCTTC.